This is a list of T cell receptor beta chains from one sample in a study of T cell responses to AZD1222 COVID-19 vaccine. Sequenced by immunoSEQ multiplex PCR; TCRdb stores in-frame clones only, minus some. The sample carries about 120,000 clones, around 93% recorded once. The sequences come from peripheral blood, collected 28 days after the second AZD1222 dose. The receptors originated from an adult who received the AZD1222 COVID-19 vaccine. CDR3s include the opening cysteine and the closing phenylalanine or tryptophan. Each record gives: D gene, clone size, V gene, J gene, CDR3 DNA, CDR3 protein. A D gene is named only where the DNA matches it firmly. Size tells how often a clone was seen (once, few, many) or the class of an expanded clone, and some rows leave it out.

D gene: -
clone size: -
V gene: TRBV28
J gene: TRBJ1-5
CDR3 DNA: TGTGCCAGCAGTTTGGATAGCAATCAGCCCCAGCATTTT
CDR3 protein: CASSLDSNQPQHF

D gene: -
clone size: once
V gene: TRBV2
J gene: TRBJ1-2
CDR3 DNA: TGTGCCCTCCAAACGGAACGGGGGGGGATAGGCTATGGCTACACCTTC
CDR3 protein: CALQTERGGIGYGYTF

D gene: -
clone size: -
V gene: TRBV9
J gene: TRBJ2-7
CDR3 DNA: TGTGCCAGCAGCGTTGGGTTTGGACGGATCTACGAGCAGTACTTC
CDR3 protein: CASSVGFGRIYEQYF

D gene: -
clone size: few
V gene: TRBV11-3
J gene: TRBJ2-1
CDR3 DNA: TGTGCCAGCAGCTTAGAGTCCGAGAACAATGAGCAGTTCTTC
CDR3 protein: CASSLESENNEQFF

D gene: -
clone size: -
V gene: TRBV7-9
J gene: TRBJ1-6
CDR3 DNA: TGTGCCAGCAGCTTAGCGATTCCGTATAATTCACCCCTCCACTTT
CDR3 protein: CASSLAIPYNSPLHF

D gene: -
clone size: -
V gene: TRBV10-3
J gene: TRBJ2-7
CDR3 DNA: TGTGCCATCAGTGAGTCCTTCAGGGGTACCGACGAGCAGTACTTC
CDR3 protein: CAISESFRGTDEQYF

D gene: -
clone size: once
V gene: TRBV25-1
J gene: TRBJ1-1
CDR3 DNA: TGTGCCAGCAGTGACCTTGGGGTAGACACTGAAGCTTTCTTT
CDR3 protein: CASSDLGVDTEAFF

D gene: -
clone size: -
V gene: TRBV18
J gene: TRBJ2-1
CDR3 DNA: TGTGCCAGCTCACCAGATGCCTACAATGAGCAGTTCTTC
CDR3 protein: CASSPDAYNEQFF

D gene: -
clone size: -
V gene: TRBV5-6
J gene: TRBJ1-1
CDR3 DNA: TGTGCCAGCAGCTCTCTGACAGTTGGTCGGGACACTGAAGCTTTCTTT
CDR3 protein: CASSSLTVGRDTEAFF

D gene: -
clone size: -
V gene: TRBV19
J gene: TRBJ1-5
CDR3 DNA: TGTGCCAGTACTAAGGGGGGGGTGGGTCAGCCCCAGCATTTT
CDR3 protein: CASTKGGVGQPQHF

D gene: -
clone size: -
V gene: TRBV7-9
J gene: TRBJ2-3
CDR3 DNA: TGTGCCAGCAGCTTGGGTAGCGCCACAGATACGCAGTATTTT
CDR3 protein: CASSLGSATDTQYF

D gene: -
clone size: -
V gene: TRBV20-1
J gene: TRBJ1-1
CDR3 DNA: TGCAGTGCTCCCGGGGACACTGAAGCTTTCTTT
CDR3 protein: CSAPGDTEAFF

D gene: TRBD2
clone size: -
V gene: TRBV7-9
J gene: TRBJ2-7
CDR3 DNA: TGTGCCAGCAGTTCGGGACTACGGACTAGCGTCCGCGAGCAGTACTTC
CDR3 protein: CASSSGLRTSVREQYF

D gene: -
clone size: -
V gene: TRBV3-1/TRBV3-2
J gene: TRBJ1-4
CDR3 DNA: TGTGCCAGCAGCCTAGACAACACTGCAACTAATGAAAAACTGTTTTTT
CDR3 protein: CASSLDNTATNEKLFF

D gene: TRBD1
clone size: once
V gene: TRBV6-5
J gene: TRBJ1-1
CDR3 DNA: TGTGCCAGCCTTCAGGGGGGGCGGAACACTGAAGCTTTCTTT
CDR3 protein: CASLQGGRNTEAFF

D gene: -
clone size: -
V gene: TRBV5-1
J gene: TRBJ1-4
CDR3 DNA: TGCGCCAGCAGCCCCAAAACGGGGGCTATAGAAAAACTGTTTTTT
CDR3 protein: CASSPKTGAIEKLFF

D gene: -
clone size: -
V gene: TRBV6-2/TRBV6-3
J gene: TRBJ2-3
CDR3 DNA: TGTGCCAGCAGTTACTACGGTTCCACAGATACGCAGTATTTT
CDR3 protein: CASSYYGSTDTQYF

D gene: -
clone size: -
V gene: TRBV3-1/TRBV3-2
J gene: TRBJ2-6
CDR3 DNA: TGTGCCAGCAGCCACGGACAGCTGTCCTACTCTGGGGCCAACGTCCTGACTTTC
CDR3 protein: CASSHGQLSYSGANVLTF